The present TCR beta chain was sequenced within a study of blood T cell repertoires in COVID-19. Study at large: Nucleic acid was either cDNA or gDNA, and it came from T cells, B-cell-depleted T cells, or PBMCs.

The count of this clone is one. Authors' methods: From reference gene primer amplification, estimates of nucleated cell counts were derived. The assay was immunoSEQ multiplex PCR, and TCRdb's table has in-frame clones only and misses some. V and J calls and clone size are given by that table; D and trimming were obtained from the DNA. The sample yields over 60,000 clones, approximately 80% seen once. CDR1 LNHDA and CDR2 SQIVND come from the germline V gene (reference sequence). V gave up 8 bases and J gave up 4 bases, with 15 bases separating them. CDR3 length equals 14 residues. This chain uses TRBV19 with TRBJ1-5; D perhaps matches TRBD1 (5 bases). Sample: peripheral blood. This TCR was sampled from a man aged 50 or older with COVID-19, enrolled during active disease. CDR3 amino acids: CASGWDGGNQPQHF. CDR3 nucleotides: TGTGCCAGTGGCTGGGACGGAGGGAATCAGCCCCAGCATTTT. Supplemented by reference TRBV19 and TRBJ1-5, the full variable domain reads DGGITQSPKYLFRKEGQNVTLSCEQNLNHDAMYWYRQDPGQGLRLIYYSQIVNDFQKGDIAEGYSVSREKKESFPLTVTSAQKNPTAFYLCASGWDGGNQPQHFGDGTRLSIL.